The next 8 T cell receptor beta chains were all read from a single sample in a study of blood T cell repertoires in COVID-19. Method: immunoSEQ multiplex PCR; TCRdb's copy keeps in-frame clones and lacks some. There are about 180,000 clones in the sample; roughly 89% occur only once, and approximately 2.1% lies in the top ten. Sequences were obtained from PBMCs or T cells enriched from blood (not recorded which). The receptors were gathered from a woman in her thirties or forties with acute COVID-19.

V usage is TRBV27 and J usage is TRBJ2-4; D might be TRBD1 (5 bases). Germline V gives CDR1 MNHEY, CDR2 SMNVEV (reference sequence). Trimming removed 3 bases from V and 9 bases from J, with 12 bases in between. This CDR3 is built from 13 residues. In DNA form, the CDR3 reads TGTGCCAGCAGTTTCGGTCTAGGGGCCATTCAGTACTTC. It encodes CASSFGLGAIQYF.

The V gene is TRBV5-1, the J gene TRBJ2-2; a weak D match, TRBD1 (5 bases). The CDR3 spans 16 residues. The germline V gene encodes CDR1 SGHRS and CDR2 YFSETQ. The germline V and J ends were trimmed by 0 bases and 0 bases, with 9 bases remaining between them. CDR3 coding DNA: TGCGCCAGCAGCTTGGTTCCAGGGACGAACACCGGGGAGCTGTTTTTT. Translation: CASSLVPGTNTGELFF.

This clone was detected only a few times. Within the sample, other DNA sequences also encode this same CDR3. This sequence joins TRBV18 and TRBJ1-4; tentatively, D is TRBD1 (5 bases). The length of the CDR3 is 18 residues. In germline, CDR1 is KGHSH, CDR2 LQKENI. The V end was cut by 2 bases, the J end by 4 bases, with 20 bases between. Here the CDR3 reads CASSPDSPSRRGNEKLFF. The CDR3 DNA reads TGTGCCAGCTCACCAGACAGCCCAAGCAGGAGGGGTAATGAAAAACTGTTTTTT.

This clone was counted once. The chain combines TRBV27 with TRBJ2-1, with 8 bases identical to TRBD2. Germline CDR1 reads MNHEY; CDR2 reads SMNVEV (reference sequence). V lost 3 bases to trimming and J lost 8 bases; unmatched junction nucleotides: 9. The CDR3 runs to 15 residues. CDR3 DNA: TGTGCCAGCAGTTTGACGGGACTAGACGGGCATGAGCAGTTCTTC. It encodes CASSLTGLDGHEQFF.

Only a few counts were recorded for this clone. The V call is TRBV5-4, the J call TRBJ2-3; TRBD2 aligns across 8 bases. V lost 0 bases, J lost 4 bases, and 4 bases stayed unmatched. CDR1 is SGHNT and CDR2 is YYREEE in the germline V gene (reference sequence). CDR3 length: 15 residues. For the CDR3, the DNA is TGTGCCAGCAGCTTGGGACCGGGGGGGTCAGATACGCAGTATTTT. Protein product: CASSLGPGGSDTQYF.

The rearrangement links TRBV7-9 to TRBJ2-5, with a weak D call TRBD1 (5 bases). The CDR3 runs 14 residues. V lost 5 bases to trimming and J lost 5 bases, with 15 bases between them. Germline V gene lookup returns CDR1 SEHNR and CDR2 FQNEAQ (reference sequence). CDR3 loop: CASSRVGLGETQYF. The CDR3, as DNA: TGTGCCAGCAGCCGGGTGGGGCTGGGGGAGACCCAGTACTTC.

The CDR3 sequence is CAWSPGVHGYTF. DNA for the CDR3: TGTGCCTGGAGTCCGGGGGTTCATGGCTACACCTTC. The chain employs TRBV30 and TRBJ1-2, with D possibly being TRBD1 (5 bases). The CDR3 extends over 12 amino acids. Trimming took 2 bases from V and 6 from J, leaving 10 bases between them. Germline V gene sequence: CDR1 GTSNPN, CDR2 SVGIG (reference sequence).

The chain recombines TRBV7-8 with TRBJ1-5; the D gene is possibly TRBD1 (6 bases). This CDR3 has 15 amino acids. The V gene lost 4 bases and the J gene lost 6 bases, with 16 bases spanning the gap. Germline V gene sequence: CDR1 SGHVS, CDR2 FQNEAQ. The CDR3 loop is CASSSTGITGQPQHF. CDR3 nucleotides: TGTGCCAGCAGCTCCACAGGGATAACGGGTCAGCCCCAGCATTTT.